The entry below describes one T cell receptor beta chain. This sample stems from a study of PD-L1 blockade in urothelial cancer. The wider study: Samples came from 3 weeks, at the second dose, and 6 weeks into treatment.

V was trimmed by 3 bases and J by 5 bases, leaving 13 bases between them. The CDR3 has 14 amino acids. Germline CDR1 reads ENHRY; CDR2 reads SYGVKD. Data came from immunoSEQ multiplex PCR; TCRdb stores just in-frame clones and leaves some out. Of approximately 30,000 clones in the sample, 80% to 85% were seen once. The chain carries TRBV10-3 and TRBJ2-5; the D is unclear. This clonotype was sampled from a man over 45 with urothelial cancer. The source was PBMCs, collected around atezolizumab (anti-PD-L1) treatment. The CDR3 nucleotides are TGTGCCATCAGTGAAGGAGTCGGCGTGGAGACCCAGTACTTC. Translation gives CAISEGVGVETQYF.